This is a list of T cell receptor beta chains from one sample in a study of blood T cell repertoires in COVID-19. TCRdb's copy holds only in-frame clones and misses some; the assay was immunoSEQ multiplex PCR. The table lists over 200,000 clones, 89% of them singletons, with roughly 5% in the top ten. Sequenced material: peripheral blood. The receptor source for this set is a woman aged 40 to 50 with acute or convalescent COVID-19. Both conserved end residues are part of each CDR3. The D gene is left open where the match is weak. Clone size appears in some rows only: once, few, many, or a class for an expanded clone.

clone_size	j_call	v_call	d_call	cdr3_nt	cdr3_aa
-	TRBJ2-1	TRBV7-8	-	TGTGCCAGCAGCCGCCAGGGTTCTTACTACAATGAGCAGTTCTTC	CASSRQGSYYNEQFF
-	TRBJ1-4	TRBV6-5	TRBD1	TGTGCCAGCAACAGGGGACCTTCTCTGGTGGAAAAACTGTTTTTT	CASNRGPSLVEKLFF
-	TRBJ1-5	TRBV7-2	TRBD1	TGTGCCAGCAGCCCAGGGACAGCTTTCAATCAGCCCCAGCATTTT	CASSPGTAFNQPQHF
-	TRBJ1-2	TRBV19	-	TGTGCCAGTACCCCACAACCAGGAAAGTATGGCTACACCTTC	CASTPQPGKYGYTF
-	TRBJ2-2	TRBV6-5	-	TGTGCCAGCAGTTTCGGCCTGGAGGCCGGGGAGCTGTTTTTT	CASSFGLEAGELFF
-	TRBJ1-5	TRBV2	-	TGTGCCAGCAGTGCCGGGGGATCTTATCAGCCCCAGCATTTT	CASSAGGSYQPQHF
once	TRBJ1-1	TRBV28	TRBD1	TGTGCCAGCAGTTTAGGGACAGGGGGCACTGAAGCTTTCTTT	CASSLGTGGTEAFF
-	TRBJ2-3	TRBV6-2/TRBV6-3	-	TGTGCCAGCAGTTACACAGGGGAGGGCACAGATACGCAGTATTTT	CASSYTGEGTDTQYF
-	TRBJ1-3	TRBV7-2	-	TGTGCCAGCAGCCCAAGCCCCCTAGCCGGAAACACCATATATTTT	CASSPSPLAGNTIYF
-	TRBJ2-1	TRBV3-1/TRBV3-2	TRBD2	TGTGCCAGCAGCCAAGGGGCCTCGGGGGGGAGGAATGAGCAGTTCTTC	CASSQGASGGRNEQFF
-	TRBJ1-5	TRBV24-1	-	TGTGCCGCCGCACAGGGAGCGGATCTAGGGGGACCCCAGCATTTT	CAAAQGADLGGPQHF
-	TRBJ1-1	TRBV6-4	TRBD1	TGTGCCAGATCTAGACAGGGGGAGGAGGCTGAAGCTTTCTTT	CARSRQGEEAEAFF
-	TRBJ1-1	TRBV7-9	-	TGTGCCAGCAGCTTCCCCGACTCGGGTCCAAGTGTTGAAGCTTTCTTT	CASSFPDSGPSVEAFF
-	TRBJ2-3	TRBV19	-	TGTGCCAGTAGTATAGGTATTAGCACAGATACGCAGTATTTT	CASSIGISTDTQYF
-	TRBJ1-1	TRBV5-1	TRBD1	TGCGCCAGCAGCTCCCTACAGGGGTTAGAGGATGAAGCTTTCTTT	CASSSLQGLEDEAFF
-	TRBJ1-2	TRBV5-1	-	TGCGCCAGCAGCTTGGACAGACAGCCTGATTATGGCTACACCTTC	CASSLDRQPDYGYTF
few	TRBJ1-3	TRBV6-5	-	TGTGCCACCGGAACAGACTACTCTGGAAACACCATATATTTT	CATGTDYSGNTIYF
few	TRBJ1-4	TRBV27	TRBD1	TGTGCCAGCAGTTCTGGACAGGGTTACGAAAAACTGTTTTTT	CASSSGQGYEKLFF
-	TRBJ2-1	TRBV11-2	-	TGTGCCAGCAGCTTAGACTACCTCTCCTACAATGAGCAGTTCTTC	CASSLDYLSYNEQFF
-	TRBJ2-3	TRBV6-5	-	TGTGCCAGCAGTATAGCGGAGGAATCCCCGGAGTATTTT	CASSIAEESPEYF
once	TRBJ1-5	TRBV4-1	-	TGCGCCAGCAGCCGCTCCCTCCAGGGCAATCAGCCCCAGCATTTT	CASSRSLQGNQPQHF
-	TRBJ2-3	TRBV12-3/TRBV12-4	-	TGTGCCAGCACCGTCACGGGAACGCAGTATTTT	CASTVTGTQYF
-	TRBJ1-1	TRBV5-1	-	TGCGCCAGCAGCTTGGGATATTCGGCTGAAGCTTTCTTT	CASSLGYSAEAFF
-	TRBJ1-6	TRBV11-2	-	TGTGCCAGCCGTGTCGGGTGGTATAATTCACCCCTCCACTTT	CASRVGWYNSPLHF
-	TRBJ1-2	TRBV5-4	-	TGTGCCAGCAGACAGGGTACAACGATTGGCTATGGCTACACCTTC	CASRQGTTIGYGYTF
once	TRBJ2-1	TRBV6-5	TRBD1	TGTGCCAGCAGCCTCGACAGGGTATCCGGCAATGAGCAGTTCTTC	CASSLDRVSGNEQFF
-	TRBJ1-5	TRBV30	-	TGTGCCTGGAGTCAGACAGAGTATAGCAATCAGCCCCAGCATTTT	CAWSQTEYSNQPQHF
-	TRBJ1-1	TRBV13	-	TGTGCCAGCAGCTTAGGCCCGGAGGGGAGCACTGAAGCTTTCTTT	CASSLGPEGSTEAFF
-	TRBJ2-2	TRBV11-2	-	TGTGCCAGCAGCTTCAGTACATACAGGGAGCTGTTTTTT	CASSFSTYRELFF
few	TRBJ1-4	TRBV5-4	TRBD1	TGTGCCAGCAGCTTGGAGACAGGGACTAATGAAAAACTGTTTTTT	CASSLETGTNEKLFF
-	TRBJ1-2	TRBV5-1	TRBD1	TGCGCCAGCAGCCCCGGGACAGGGGCCTTTTATGGCTACACCTTC	CASSPGTGAFYGYTF
-	TRBJ1-4	TRBV15	TRBD1	TGTGCCACCACTATGGGGACAGGGGTTTTCGGAAAACTGTTTTTT	CATTMGTGVFGKLFF
few	TRBJ1-2	TRBV20-1	-	TGCAGTGCTAGAGATAGAACTGGCTACACCTTC	CSARDRTGYTF
-	TRBJ1-2	TRBV10-3	TRBD1	TGTGCCATCAGTGAGCCGGGACAGGGGCGTCATGGCTACACCTTC	CAISEPGQGRHGYTF
-	TRBJ1-1	TRBV7-2	TRBD1	TGTGCCAGCAGCCCAGACAGGGCGAACACTGAAGCTTTCTTT	CASSPDRANTEAFF
-	TRBJ1-5	TRBV6-4	-	TGTGCCAGCAGTGTTCAGGAGGGACAGCCCCAGCATTTT	CASSVQEGQPQHF
few	TRBJ1-5	TRBV5-1	-	TGCGCCAGCAGTATCGGGTATACAGGGCTGAGCAATCAGCCCCAGCATTTT	CASSIGYTGLSNQPQHF
-	TRBJ1-2	TRBV21-1	-	TGTGCCAGCAGCAAAGTCCCGGACAACCAACCGTACAACTATGGCTACACCTTC	CASSKVPDNQPYNYGYTF
-	TRBJ2-1	TRBV9	-	TGTGCCAGCAGCGTAGGAGCGGGCGGCCTGGTCGATGAGCAGTTCTTC	CASSVGAGGLVDEQFF
-	TRBJ2-3	TRBV11-2	TRBD2	TGTGCCAGCAGCCCGGGGGTAGCGGGTACCACAGATACGCAGTATTTT	CASSPGVAGTTDTQYF
-	TRBJ2-1	TRBV10-1	TRBD2	TGCGCCATCCCCCAACTAGCGGGGGGCCCCTCCTACAATGAGCAGTTCTTC	CAIPQLAGGPSYNEQFF
-	TRBJ1-1	TRBV5-1	-	TGCGCCAGCAGCTTCGGGGATACGTCCACTGAAGCTTTCTTT	CASSFGDTSTEAFF
once	TRBJ1-2	TRBV24-1	TRBD1	TGTGCCGTTCAGGACGGGACAGCTAACTATGGCTACACCTTC	CAVQDGTANYGYTF
-	TRBJ1-4	TRBV7-9	-	TGTGCAAGCGGAGTAGGAACTAATGAAAAACTGTTTTTT	CASGVGTNEKLFF
-	TRBJ1-3	TRBV18	TRBD1	TGTGCCAGCTCACCAACAGGGGAAAGGGGAAACACCATATATTTT	CASSPTGERGNTIYF
-	TRBJ2-5	TRBV30	TRBD2	TGTGCCTGGAGCTGGAGACTAGCGGTTGAAGAGACCCAGTACTTC	CAWSWRLAVEETQYF
-	TRBJ2-1	TRBV29-1	-	TGCAGCGTTCCCGGACAGTTCTCCTACAATGAGCAGTTCTTC	CSVPGQFSYNEQFF
-	TRBJ1-1	TRBV28	-	TGTGCCAGCAGTTCGAGAGGACTTACTGAAGCTTTCTTT	CASSSRGLTEAFF
few	TRBJ1-3	TRBV25-1	-	TGTGCCAGCACTCGAGGGCCTGGAAACACCATATATTTT	CASTRGPGNTIYF
-	TRBJ1-1	TRBV4-1	-	TGCGCCAGCAGCCAGGTCAGGCTCTCTGAAGCTTTCTTT	CASSQVRLSEAFF
-	TRBJ1-1	TRBV2	-	TGTGCCAGCAGTGAATCTTGGGCCCCTGAGACTTTCTTT	CASSESWAPETFF
once	TRBJ1-1	TRBV19	TRBD1	TGTGCCAGTAGTAGCCCGCGACAGGGATGGAACACTGAAGCTTTCTTT	CASSSPRQGWNTEAFF
-	TRBJ2-5	TRBV5-4	-	TGTGCCAGCAGCTTGGCGGATCGGGACCAAGAGACCCAGTACTTC	CASSLADRDQETQYF
once	TRBJ1-2	TRBV19	TRBD1	TGTGCCAGTAGTCTATCAGGGGACAGGGGGCGCAACTATGGCTACACCTTC	CASSLSGDRGRNYGYTF
-	TRBJ1-1	TRBV7-3	TRBD1	TGTGCCAGCAGCTTCAGGGGGCTGAACACTGAAGCTTTCTTT	CASSFRGLNTEAFF